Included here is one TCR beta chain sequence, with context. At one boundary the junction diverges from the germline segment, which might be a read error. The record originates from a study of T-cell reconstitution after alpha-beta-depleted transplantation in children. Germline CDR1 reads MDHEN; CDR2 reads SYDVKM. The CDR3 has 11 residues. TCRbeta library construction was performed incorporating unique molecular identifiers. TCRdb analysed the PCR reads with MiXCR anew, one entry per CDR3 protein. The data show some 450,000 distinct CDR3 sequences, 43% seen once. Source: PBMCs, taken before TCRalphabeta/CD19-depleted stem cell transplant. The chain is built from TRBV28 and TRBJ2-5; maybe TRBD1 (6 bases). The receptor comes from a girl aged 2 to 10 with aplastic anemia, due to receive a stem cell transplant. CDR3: CASSTRDTRTF. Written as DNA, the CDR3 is TGTGCCAGCAGTACCCGGGACACCCGTACTTTC. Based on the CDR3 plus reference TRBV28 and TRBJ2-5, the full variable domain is DVKVTQSSRYLVKRTGEKVFLECVQDMDHENMFWYRQDPGLGLRLIYFSYDVKMKEKGDIPEGYSVSREKKERFSLILESASTNQTSMYLCASSTRDTRTFGPGTRLLVL.